A selection of T cell receptor beta chains follows, all from one sample in a study of blood T cell repertoires in COVID-19. Method: immunoSEQ multiplex PCR; TCRdb's copy keeps in-frame clones and lacks some. The profile shows some 350,000 clones, more than 80% of them singletons. The sequenced material came from PBMCs or T cells enriched from blood (not recorded which). The receptors derive from a man aged 18 to 30 who had recovered from COVID-19. Each CDR3 is given with its conserved first and last residue. The D gene is left open where the match is weak. Clone size is not always given. Where it is, it says once, few, many or a class for expanded clones.

NA | NA | TRBJ1-1 | TRBV19 | TGTGCCAGTAGTCCTCGACGGAGGGGACCGAACACTGAAGCTTTCTTT | CASSPRRRGPNTEAFF
TRBD1 | NA | TRBJ1-1 | TRBV4-2 | TGTGCCAGCAGCCGCAACAGGGGCACCACTGAAGCTTTCTTT | CASSRNRGTTEAFF
TRBD1 | NA | TRBJ2-1 | TRBV3-1/TRBV3-2 | TGTGCCAGCAGCCGGGGACAGGGCAATGAGCAGTTCTTC | CASSRGQGNEQFF
NA | NA | TRBJ1-2 | TRBV24-1 | TGTGCCACCAGTGATTTTACCGGGGGCTATGGCTACACCTTC | CATSDFTGGYGYTF
NA | few | TRBJ1-3 | TRBV19 | TGTGCCAGTAGTATGGGGCTACTCTCTGGAAACACCATATATTTT | CASSMGLLSGNTIYF
TRBD1 | once | TRBJ2-5 | TRBV5-1 | TGCGCCAGCAGCCTGGGACAGGGTGGAGAGACCCAGTACTTC | CASSLGQGGETQYF
TRBD1 | NA | TRBJ2-7 | TRBV11-2 | TGTGCCAGCAGCACCTCCGGGACAGGGGTTGACGAGCAGTACTTC | CASSTSGTGVDEQYF
TRBD1 | NA | TRBJ1-5 | TRBV29-1 | TGCAGCGTTGGTGGGACAGATCAGCCCCAGCATTTT | CSVGGTDQPQHF
NA | NA | TRBJ2-7 | TRBV5-1 | TGCGCCAGCAGCTTGGCCGAGGGCAAGCAGTACTTC | CASSLAEGKQYF
TRBD2 | NA | TRBJ2-2 | TRBV5-4 | TGTGCCAGCAGCTTTGGCGGGAGTAGCACCGGGGAGCTGTTTTTT | CASSFGGSSTGELFF
NA | NA | TRBJ1-2 | TRBV7-2 | TGTGCCAGCAGCTTTCGAGACTATGGCTACACCTTC | CASSFRDYGYTF
NA | NA | TRBJ1-4 | TRBV28 | TGTGCCAGCAGTTTATGGGACATAGGATCTGCAACTAATGAAAAACTGTTTTTT | CASSLWDIGSATNEKLFF
TRBD2 | NA | TRBJ2-5 | TRBV15 | TGTGCCACCAGCAGGCGGGGTGGCGGGCGGGGGTTGATAGAGACCCAGTACTTC | CATSRRGGGRGLIETQYF
NA | NA | TRBJ1-2 | TRBV28 | TGTGCCAGCAGTTCAGGGCCCAACTATGGCTACACCTTC | CASSSGPNYGYTF
NA | NA | TRBJ2-3 | TRBV25-1 | TGTGCCAGCAGTGACAAACTCAATACGCAGTATTTT | CASSDKLNTQYF
NA | NA | TRBJ1-2 | TRBV5-8 | TGTGCCAGCAGCCACTGGCATCGGGCCAGGGCGTACTATGGCTACACCTTC | CASSHWHRARAYYGYTF
NA | NA | TRBJ1-3 | TRBV28 | TGTGCCAGCGACGGTTGGGGCAACTCTGGAAACACCATATATTTT | CASDGWGNSGNTIYF
NA | NA | TRBJ1-6 | TRBV7-2 | TGTGCCAGCAGCTTTGAGTCATATAATTCACCCCTCCACTTT | CASSFESYNSPLHF
TRBD1 | NA | TRBJ1-2 | TRBV3-1/TRBV3-2 | TGTGCCAGCAGCCAAGAAGGGACAGGGCGCTATGGCTACACCTTC | CASSQEGTGRYGYTF
NA | NA | TRBJ2-1 | TRBV7-9 | TGTGCCAGCAGCCCTCGGACTACCCGCTCCTACAATGAGCAGTTCTTC | CASSPRTTRSYNEQFF
TRBD1 | NA | TRBJ1-1 | TRBV12-5 | TGTGCTAGTGGTTCAAAAGAACAGGGGAAGGACACTGAAGCTTTCTTT | CASGSKEQGKDTEAFF
TRBD2 | NA | TRBJ2-3 | TRBV3-1/TRBV3-2 | TGTGCCAGCAGCCACGCGGGAGAAACAGATACGCAGTATTTT | CASSHAGETDTQYF
NA | NA | TRBJ2-7 | TRBV18 | TGTGCCAGCTCCCTTAGGACCGGGACTGACTCCTACGAGCAGTACTTC | CASSLRTGTDSYEQYF
NA | NA | TRBJ1-2 | TRBV19 | TGTGCCAGTAGCGCGAACAGGGAATATGGCTACACCTTC | CASSANREYGYTF
TRBD1 | NA | TRBJ1-6 | TRBV28 | TGTGCCAGCAGTCCCTCGGACAGGGTGCATTCCCTCCACTTT | CASSPSDRVHSLHF
NA | NA | TRBJ2-7 | TRBV15 | TGTGCCACCAGCACCGAGGTGTTCTACGAGCAGTACTTC | CATSTEVFYEQYF
NA | NA | TRBJ1-6 | TRBV28 | TGTGCCAGCGAGACTCCCAATTCACCCCTCCACTTT | CASETPNSPLHF
TRBD2 | once | TRBJ2-3 | TRBV2 | TGTGCCAGTATGATTAGACCCTGGACTAGCGGGAGTCAAGATACGCAGTATTTT | CASMIRPWTSGSQDTQYF
TRBD1 | few | TRBJ1-4 | TRBV18 | TGTGCCAGCTCACCCGACAGGGGTGGAGAAAAACTGTTTTTT | CASSPDRGGEKLFF
TRBD1 | once | TRBJ1-2 | TRBV2 | TGTGCCAGCAGTCACAGGGGTAGCTATGGCTACACCTTC | CASSHRGSYGYTF
NA | few | TRBJ2-7 | TRBV6-2/TRBV6-3 | TGTGCCAGCAGCCCCCGGGGGACAGTTCTTGACGAGCAGTACTTC | CASSPRGTVLDEQYF
NA | once | TRBJ1-5 | TRBV7-3 | TGTGCCAGCAGCTTTGGAGAAAGCAATCAGCCCCAGCATTTT | CASSFGESNQPQHF
NA | NA | TRBJ1-3 | TRBV12-3/TRBV12-4 | TGTGCCAGCAGTCAGGGAAACACCATATATTTT | CASSQGNTIYF
TRBD2 | NA | TRBJ2-3 | TRBV5-1 | TGCGCCAGCATACCCCTAGCGGGGGTTTCAGATACGCAGTATTTT | CASIPLAGVSDTQYF
TRBD1 | NA | TRBJ1-1 | TRBV19 | TGTGCCAGTAGCGGGACAGATCTATCGAACACTGAAGCTTTCTTT | CASSGTDLSNTEAFF